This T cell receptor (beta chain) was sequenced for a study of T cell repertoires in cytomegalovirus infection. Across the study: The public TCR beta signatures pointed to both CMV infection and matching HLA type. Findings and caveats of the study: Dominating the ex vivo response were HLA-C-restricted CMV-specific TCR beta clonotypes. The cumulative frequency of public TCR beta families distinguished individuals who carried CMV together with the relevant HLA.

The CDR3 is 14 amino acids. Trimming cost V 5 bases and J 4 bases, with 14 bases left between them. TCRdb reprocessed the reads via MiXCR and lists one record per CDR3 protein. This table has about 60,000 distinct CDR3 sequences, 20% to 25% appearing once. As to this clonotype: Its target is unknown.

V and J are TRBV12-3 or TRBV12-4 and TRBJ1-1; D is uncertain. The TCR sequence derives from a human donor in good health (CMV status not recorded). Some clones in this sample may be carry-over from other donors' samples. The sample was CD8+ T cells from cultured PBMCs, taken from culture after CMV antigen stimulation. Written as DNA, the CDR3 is TGTGCCAGCAGTGTCCGGACTGTTACCACTGAAGCTTTCTTT. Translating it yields CASSVRTVTTEAFF.